The clone carrying this TCR beta chain appeared many times. The data stem from a study of T cells in Graves' hyperthyroidism and ophthalmopathy. Study in general: Before treatment of any kind, peripheral blood was taken at initial diagnosis.

The CDR3 regions of TCR beta were amplified from RNA transcripts. Initially, a first-round RT-PCR of the TCR CDR3 employed the HTBI primer set. In TCRdb, the multiplex PCR reads were re-called with MiXCR into one record per CDR3 protein. The table has fewer than 450,000 distinct CDR3 sequences, roughly 15% seen once. Trimming pared 2 bases from V and 4 bases from J, leaving 18 bases between. The CDR3 loop spans 18 amino acids. Looked up from germline, CDR1 is MDHEN and CDR2 is SYDVKM. The cohort's ophthalmopathy patients, a group with duration under 3 months, had a Clinical Activity Score of at least 3 and a NOSPECS grade of at least 4.

The chain employs TRBV28 and TRBJ2-6; weak D call: TRBD1 (6 bases). This clonotype was obtained from a woman aged 60-70 years with Graves' ophthalmopathy. The specimen was blood. Here the CDR3 reads CASSLMLGALRGANVLTF. The CDR3 nucleotides read TGTGCCAGCAGTTTAATGTTGGGGGCGTTGCGGGGGGCCAACGTCCTGACTTTC.